Reported below is one T cell receptor beta chain. This CDR3 is built from 14 residues. V lost 1 base, J lost 4 bases, and 10 bases lay in between. CDR1 is SGHRS and CDR2 is YFSETQ in the germline V gene. The data stem from a study of blood T cell repertoires in COVID-19. Per the authors' pipeline: From reference gene primer amplification, estimates of nucleated cell counts were derived. Sequencing was performed with immunoSEQ multiplex PCR; in TCRdb, only in-frame clones are kept and a portion is missing. V and J calls and clone size are as listed in that table; D and trimming were resolved from the DNA. There are tens of thousands of clones in the sample; under 85% occur only once, and about 10% lies in the top ten.

The chain recombines TRBV5-1 with TRBJ2-3; no firm D call. This receptor was taken from a human donor in a cohort sampled during active COVID-19. Sequenced input: peripheral blood. The CDR3 DNA follows: TGCGCCAGCAGCTTGTTCGCAGAGGCAGATACGCAGTATTTT. It codes for CASSLFAEADTQYF.